Sequencing of this TCR beta chain was carried out in a study of T-cell memory formation after mild COVID-19. In the study overall: TCR clusters were largely donor specific.

A few counts support this clonotype. TCRdb reprocessed the 5' RACE reads with MiXCR, giving one entry per CDR3 protein. The sample lists under 600,000 distinct CDR3 sequences, about 20% seen once, with under 8.5% in the top ten. Looked up from germline, CDR1 is PRHDT and CDR2 is FYEKMQ (reference sequence). Between the trimmed V and J ends, which lost 6 bases and 0 bases, there was a span of 17 bases. The CDR3 runs 17 residues. The chain links TRBV13 to TRBJ2-2; weak D call: TRBD1 (6 bases). Sequenced material: PBMCs or a T cell subset sorted from them (not recorded which). This clonotype was sampled from an adult woman who had mild COVID-19 (a few samples of this study predate the infection). Cell type and time point are not known. The CDR3 sequence: CASSRDIGIPNTGELFF. In DNA, the CDR3 is TGTGCCAGCAGTAGGGACATTGGAATTCCGAACACCGGGGAGCTGTTTTTT.